This is a list of T cell receptor beta chains from one sample in a study of blood T cells in healthy people across ages. TCRdb analysed the 5' RACE reads with MiXCR anew, one entry per CDR3 protein. The table has hundreds of thousands of distinct CDR3 sequences, 35% to 40% seen once. The sequenced sample was blood. All receptors derive from a man between 18 and 35 years old in good health. Each CDR3 is given with its conserved first and last residue. Fields, in order: clone size, D gene, J gene, V gene, CDR3 protein, CDR3 DNA. A D gene is named only where the DNA matches it firmly. Only some rows state a clone size, as once, few, many or a class for expanded clones.

. TRBD1 TRBJ1-5 TRBV20-1 CSATHDRAYNQPQHF TGCAGTGCTACCCATGACAGGGCATACAATCAGCCCCAGCATTTT
many . TRBJ1-2 TRBV12-3/TRBV12-4 CASSLGRGNGYTF TGTGCCAGCAGTTTGGGCAGGGGTAATGGCTACACCTTC
few . TRBJ2-5 TRBV11-2 CASSFSRGGFRYF TGTGCCAGCAGCTTCTCGAGGGGGGGATTTCGGTACTTC
once . TRBJ1-4 TRBV10-3 CAISEATVIGEKLFF TGTGCCATCAGTGAGGCGACGGTAATTGGTGAAAAACTGTTTTTT
. . TRBJ2-1 TRBV5-6 CASSLAGPPSYEQFF TGTGCCAGCAGCTTGGCCGGTCCCCCTTCGTATGAGCAGTTCTTC
many . TRBJ1-2 TRBV9 CASSVGGANYGYTF TGTGCCAGCAGCGTCGGCGGAGCTAACTATGGCTACACCTTC
. . TRBJ2-7 TRBV20-1 CSVGDDRTYEQYF TGCAGTGTTGGGGACGACAGAACCTACGAGCAGTACTTC
. . TRBJ2-5 TRBV7-2 CASSSSTIRETQYF TGTGCCAGCAGCTCCTCGACGATTCGGGAGACCCAGTACTTC
few TRBD1 TRBJ2-7 TRBV29-1 CSAGQGRGEQYF TGCAGCGCGGGACAGGGGAGAGGCGAGCAGTACTTC
few TRBD1 TRBJ1-1 TRBV5-1 CASSSDRDRGVAEAFF TGCGCCAGCAGCTCCGACCGGGACAGGGGTGTTGCTGAAGCTTTCTTT
once TRBD1 TRBJ2-5 TRBV29-1 CSVEDREVKTQYF TGCAGCGTGGAGGACAGGGAAGTCAAGACCCAGTACTTC
. . TRBJ1-5 TRBV7-2 CASSLSVERNQPQHF TGTGCCAGCAGCTTAAGTGTGGAGAGAAATCAGCCCCAGCATTTT
many . TRBJ2-7 TRBV12-3/TRBV12-4 CASSPNSGYYEQYF TGTGCCAGCAGTCCCAACTCAGGGTACTACGAGCAGTACTTC
few . TRBJ2-2 TRBV12-3/TRBV12-4 CASSLTGVGNTGELFF TGTGCCAGCAGTTTGACGGGAGTGGGGAACACCGGGGAGCTGTTTTTT
. TRBD2 TRBJ2-3 TRBV12-3/TRBV12-4 CASSPSSGMNTDAQYF TGTGCCAGCAGCCCATCAAGCGGGATGAACACAGATGCGCAGTATTTT
few . TRBJ1-2 TRBV7-9 CASREGENGYTF TGTGCCAGCAGGGAAGGGGAGAATGGCTACACCTTC